This TCR beta chain is from a study of cytomegalovirus exposure and HLA in healthy donors. In this sample, this clone turned up once. Its specificity is unknown. Study outcomes and limitations: Excluded: some indistinguishable V segments such as TRBV6-2 and TRBV6-3. Using the classifier, cytomegalovirus status was reportedly diagnosed with high specificity and sensitivity.

With 60 Vbeta and 13 Jbeta primers, the PCR was carried out. The data were produced by immunoSEQ multiplex PCR, yet TCRdb's version contains in-frame clones alone and is incomplete. This repertoire shows 150,000 to 200,000 clones, over 65% found once; its top ten account for 1.5% to 2%. With 4 bases removed from V and 5 bases from J, the gap between germline ends came to 18 bases. From germline, CDR1 is SGHNT and CDR2 YYREEE (reference sequence). The CDR3 extends over 15 amino acids. Sequencing was carried out using PBMCs. This receptor was identified in a man in his late teens or twenties in good health and CMV-seronegative. The chain carries TRBV5-4 and TRBJ2-5, with D tentatively TRBD1 (6 bases). CDR3 in amino acids: CASSLTTGFWETQYF. The CDR3 DNA reads as TGTGCCAGCAGCCTTACCACAGGGTTCTGGGAGACCCAGTACTTC.